What follows describes a single T cell receptor beta chain. Its cognate antigen is unknown. The data stem from a study of cytomegalovirus exposure and HLA in healthy donors. General observations from the study: One cluster of highly shared sequence variants probably arose as a sequencing artifact. In a later analysis, TCR beta V- and J-gene trimming was associated with a missense DCLRE1C variant. A few V segments could not be told apart, such as TRBV6-2 and TRBV6-3, and were left out.

Germline CDR1 ENHRY, CDR2 SYGVKD. The V and J ends lost 6 bases and 3 bases respectively, with 9 bases between them. The CDR3 totals 13 residues. The PCR was carried out with 60 Vbeta primers and 13 Jbeta primers. Clones were sequenced by immunoSEQ multiplex PCR, and TCRdb holds only the in-frame ones, with some missing. This table holds about 52,000 clones. The sequencing sample was made of PBMCs. The V gene is TRBV10-3, the J gene TRBJ1-5, with D perhaps TRBD1 (6 bases). The source is a woman aged 55 to 70 in good health and CMV-seropositive. CDR3 sequence: CAISGTLNQPQHF. The CDR3 coding sequence is TGTGCCATCAGCGGGACACTCAATCAGCCCCAGCATTTT.